Listed below are T cell receptor beta chains from one sample, sequenced in a study of control samples from healthy donors and cancer patients. Generated by immunoSEQ multiplex PCR, the TCRdb table keeps only in-frame clones and is missing some. The repertoire holds approximately 140,000 clones, roughly nine tenths seen once, with 7.1% in the top ten. Sequenced input: blood. These receptors were collected from a man aged 18 to 35 in good health. The CDR3 runs from the conserved cysteine through the conserved F or W.

v_gene	j_gene	CDR3aa
TRBV30	TRBJ1-4	CGGGDRFNEKLFF
TRBV6-5	TRBJ1-1	CASSYSLNTEAFF
TRBV7-9	TRBJ2-3	CASSLSTDTQYF
TRBV21-1	TRBJ2-3	CASSKGTGSSTDTQYF
TRBV5-1	TRBJ2-7	CASSLGPLVSESYEQYF
TRBV29-1	TRBJ2-1	CSALGLSSYNEQFF
TRBV29-1	TRBJ1-2	CSVTGTGVYGYTF
TRBV18	TRBJ2-1	CASSPRLAGGINEQFF
TRBV11-2	TRBJ2-1	CASSISGAPSYNEQFF
TRBV30	TRBJ2-1	CAWSVERGAGAPYNEQFF
TRBV28	TRBJ1-1	CASSSFWQGKDTEAFF
TRBV10-3	TRBJ1-5	CAISGDRSNQPQHF
TRBV27	TRBJ1-4	CASGQAVATNEKLFF
TRBV27	TRBJ2-4	CASSRTSGGQVNIQYF
TRBV29-1	TRBJ2-5	CSAGRTLQETQYF
TRBV6-1	TRBJ2-2	CASSEYGTGNTGELFF
TRBV7-9	TRBJ1-4	CATDRGPNEKLFF
TRBV14	TRBJ2-2	CASSQQNTGELFF
TRBV5-1	TRBJ2-3	CASSMGGGWDTQYF
TRBV4-3	TRBJ1-6	CASSQNRDSPLHF
TRBV5-1	TRBJ2-1	CASTQEQGVDEQFF
TRBV7-8	TRBJ1-6	CASSLGGGSAYNSPLHF
TRBV4-2	TRBJ2-3	CASSQGGGAAPTDTQYF
TRBV27	TRBJ1-2	CASSSLTGYGYTF
TRBV7-9	TRBJ2-7	CASSLAGGYEQYF
TRBV6-2/TRBV6-3	TRBJ2-7	CASSYGIQYEQYF
TRBV5-4	TRBJ2-1	CASSLGASGASEQFF
TRBV18	TRBJ2-2	CASSPQAVGSTGELFF
TRBV24-1	TRBJ2-1	CATSAPSAGNEQFF
TRBV5-8	TRBJ2-2	CASLKGTGVTGELFF
TRBV5-6	TRBJ2-7	CASSLRGPWEQYF
TRBV29-1	TRBJ1-1	CSLSVRQGGNTEAFF
TRBV7-9	TRBJ2-7	CASSNLRDMGYEQYF
TRBV19	TRBJ2-2	CASSITPGLAGGPNTGELFF
TRBV18	TRBJ1-4	CASSPKAGETGEKLFF
TRBV9	TRBJ2-3	CASSAQRGTYTDTQYF
TRBV30	TRBJ2-7	CAWSALNPLEQYF
TRBV4-1	TRBJ2-3	CASSQEPGLEQDTQYF
TRBV5-1	TRBJ2-7	CASSLLPGSYEQYF
TRBV7-3	TRBJ2-5	CASSRRGTAQETQYF
TRBV19	TRBJ1-4	CASSTTTAGEKLFF